Shown below are 30 T cell receptor beta chains from a single sample sequenced in a study of blood T cell repertoires in COVID-19. TCRdb's table, derived via immunoSEQ multiplex PCR, lists solely in-frame clones and lacks some. Of about 210,000 clones in the sample, about 87% were seen once. Sequencing was performed on PBMCs or T cells enriched from blood (not recorded which). The origin of the receptors is a man younger than 35 with acute COVID-19.

The gene calls are TRBV5-5 and TRBJ2-6; 8 bases match TRBD1. The CDR3 covers 18 residues. Germline loops: CDR1 SGHKS, CDR2 YYEKEE (reference sequence). Unmatched junction bases numbered 11, after V lost 4 bases and J lost 2 bases. Here the CDR3 reads CASSGQGSWTAGANVLTF. The CDR3 DNA follows: TGTGCCAGCAGCGGACAGGGAAGCTGGACGGCTGGGGCCAACGTCCTGACTTTC.

The genes are TRBV7-3 and TRBJ1-1, with 7 bases matching TRBD1. This CDR3 is built from 13 residues. Germline V gene lookup returns CDR1 SGHTA and CDR2 FQGTGA. The J segment lost 5 bases and the V segment lost 5 bases, leaving 5 bases of the junction unmatched. The CDR3 DNA is TGTGCCAGCAGCACACAGGGGTTGACTGAAGCTTTCTTT. Translation: CASSTQGLTEAFF.

This clone was found once. The rearrangement joins TRBV10-1 to TRBJ2-1; D not resolved. The CDR3 runs 13 residues. The V and J ends lost 4 bases and 6 bases respectively, with 10 bases between them. CDR1 and CDR2 from the germline V gene are WNHNN and SYGVQD (reference sequence). CDR3: CASSAITINEQFF. The DNA for the CDR3 is TGCGCCAGCAGTGCCATTACTATCAATGAGCAGTTCTTC.

The chain uses TRBV5-4 and TRBJ2-1, with 9 bases matching TRBD2. J was trimmed by 1 base and V by 4 bases; bases with no gene match: 6. Germline loops: CDR1 SGHNT, CDR2 YYREEE (reference sequence). This CDR3 is built from 16 residues. In DNA, the CDR3 is TGTGCCAGCAGCGGAGCGGGAGGCTTATCCTACAATGAGCAGTTCTTC. Translated, it gives CASSGAGGLSYNEQFF.

The V and J genes are TRBV7-2 and TRBJ2-5, with D possibly being TRBD2 (5 bases). The CDR3 runs to 15 residues. Trimming removed 2 bases from V and 0 bases from J, with 10 bases in between. CDR1 and CDR2 from the germline V gene are SGHTA and FQGNSA. The CDR3: CASSLSGIYQETQYF. DNA for the CDR3: TGTGCCAGCAGCTTATCCGGGATCTACCAAGAGACCCAGTACTTC.

The chain links TRBV7-2 to TRBJ2-7; 9 bases agree with TRBD2. The V segment lost 1 base and the J segment 3 bases; nucleotides outside the gene matches: 4. Germline V gene lookup returns CDR1 SGHTA and CDR2 FQGNSA. The CDR3 sequence is 15 residues long. Here the CDR3 reads CASSLGASGVYEQYF. The CDR3 nucleotides are TGTGCCAGCAGCTTAGGTGCTAGCGGGGTCTACGAGCAGTACTTC.

The V gene is TRBV12-3 or TRBV12-4, the J gene TRBJ1-5; D possibly corresponds to TRBD1 (5 bases). This CDR3 is 13 amino acids long. Trimming removed 3 bases from V and 4 bases from J, with 7 bases in between. The CDR3 here is CASSLPGNQPQHF. CDR3 DNA sequence: TGTGCCAGCAGTTTGCCAGGGAATCAGCCCCAGCATTTT.

The chain recombines TRBV29-1 with TRBJ1-1; D is perhaps TRBD1 (5 bases). V lost 3 bases to trimming and J lost 4 bases, with 12 bases between them. This CDR3 region has 13 residues. From germline, CDR1 is SQVTM and CDR2 ANQGSEA. CDR3 in DNA: TGCAGCGTTGATCGGGGGTCGGGCACTGAAGCTTTCTTT. Translating it yields CSVDRGSGTEAFF.

This rearrangement joins TRBV28 to TRBJ1-5; no firm D call. Germline CDR1 MDHEN, CDR2 SYDVKM. The V end was cut by 7 bases, the J end by 2 bases, with 9 bases between. The CDR3 runs 13 residues. CDR3 amino acids: CASIPSGNQPQHF. CDR3 DNA sequence: TGTGCCAGCATCCCCTCCGGCAATCAGCCCCAGCATTTT.

This clone has more than one count but fewer than ten. The gene calls are TRBV2 and TRBJ2-1; 10 nucleotides match TRBD2. In germline, CDR1 is SNHLY, CDR2 FYNNEI. Trimming removed 3 bases from V and 8 bases from J; junction bases left unmatched: 7. The CDR3 is made up of 15 amino acids. The CDR3 loop reads CASSDLAGELDEQFF. For the CDR3, the DNA is TGTGCCAGCAGTGACCTAGCGGGAGAATTGGATGAGCAGTTCTTC.

This chain links TRBV2 with TRBJ2-3; perhaps TRBD2 as D (6 bases). The V gene lost 1 base and the J gene lost 1 base, with 12 bases spanning the gap. The CDR3 has 16 amino acids. Germline CDR1 SNHLY, CDR2 FYNNEI. CDR3 protein: CASSEGGGGRTDTQYF. The CDR3 bases are TGTGCCAGCAGTGAAGGTGGGGGAGGCCGCACAGATACGCAGTATTTT.

The chain uses TRBV11-3 and TRBJ2-7, with D possibly being TRBD2 (6 bases). Trimming shortened V by 0 bases and J by 2 bases, and 17 bases separated the two germline ends. Germline V gene lookup returns CDR1 SGHNT and CDR2 YENEEA. The CDR3 has 17 amino acids. In nucleotides, the CDR3 is TGTGCCAGCAGCTTAGAGGGGGGTTGGATGCACCCCTACGAGCAGTACTTC. As protein: CASSLEGGWMHPYEQYF.

V is TRBV7-9 and J is TRBJ2-5; TRBD2 matches at 10 bases. The V segment lost 5 bases and the J segment 4 bases; nucleotides outside the gene matches: 13. The CDR3 totals 17 residues. Germline CDR1 is SEHNR and CDR2 is FQNEAQ (reference sequence). CDR3 nucleotide sequence: TGTGCCAGCAGCGCCCTAACTAGCGGGAAGGAGAGAGAGACCCAGTACTTC. Translated: CASSALTSGKERETQYF. Full variable domain (outside the CDR3, taken from reference TRBV7-9 and TRBJ2-5): DTGVSQNPRHKITKRGQNVTFRCDPISEHNRLYWYRQTLGQGPEFLTYFQNEAQLEKSRLLSDRFSAERPKGSFSTLEIQRTEQGDSAMYLCASSALTSGKERETQYFGPGTRLLVL.

The genes are TRBV2 and TRBJ1-2, with D perhaps matching TRBD1 (5 bases). Trimming stripped 5 bases from V and 2 bases from J, with 15 bases between. Germline-derived CDR1 and CDR2 are SNHLY and FYNNEI. There are 15 residues in the CDR3. As DNA, the CDR3 is TGTGCCAGCAGTTTCAGGGCAGGGCAAAACTATGGCTACACCTTC. Its translation: CASSFRAGQNYGYTF.

The J gene is TRBJ1-6, the V gene TRBV27, with 7 bases identical to TRBD1. The CDR3 has 17 residues. Germline assignment: CDR1 MNHEY and CDR2 SMNVEV (reference sequence). With 0 bases clipped from V and 4 bases from J, the junction kept 6 bases outside the gene matches. The CDR3 DNA reads TGTGCCAGCAGTTTATCGAGTGGGACAGCATATAATTCACCCCTCCACTTT. Its protein is CASSLSSGTAYNSPLHF.

V gene TRBV19 combines with J gene TRBJ2-2; 14 bases line up with TRBD2. V dropped 5 bases and J dropped 5; count of bases not matched to a gene: 4. Germline V gene lookup returns CDR1 LNHDA and CDR2 SQIVND (reference sequence). This CDR3 has 16 amino acids. As DNA, the CDR3 is TGTGCCAGTAGTTTCGGACTAGCGGGAGGAACCGGGGAGCTGTTTTTT. It specifies CASSFGLAGGTGELFF.

This clone was seen a single time. The chain links TRBV7-2 to TRBJ2-1; 12 nucleotides match TRBD2. CDR1 and CDR2 (germline): SGHTA, FQGNSA. The CDR3 is 12 residues long. The junction had 4 bases not matched to a gene; V was cut back by 6 bases and J by 13 bases. CDR3 region: CASRLLAGGQFF. In nucleotides, the CDR3 is TGTGCCAGCAGGCTACTAGCGGGAGGACAGTTCTTC.

The table lists this clone with a count of one. J is TRBJ2-2 and V is TRBV19, with D possibly matching TRBD1 (9 bases). Trimming stripped 3 bases from V and 0 bases from J, with 14 bases between. Per the germline V gene, CDR1 is LNHDA and CDR2 is SQIVND (reference sequence). The CDR3 sequence is 17 residues long. The CDR3 DNA reads as TGTGCCAGTAGTATCGGGAGGGACAGGGCGAACACCGGGGAGCTGTTTTTT. It yields the protein CASSIGRDRANTGELFF.

This clone has only a few counts. The chain is built from TRBV6-4 and TRBJ2-1; 9 bases agree with TRBD2. V shed 0 bases and J 5 bases; nucleotides not matched to a gene: 5. Germline V gene data show CDR1 as MRHNA and CDR2 as SNTAGT. CDR3 size: 16 residues. This chain's CDR3 is CASSDSSGSGDNEQFF. Written as DNA, the CDR3 is TGTGCCAGCAGTGACTCTAGCGGGAGTGGGGACAATGAGCAGTTCTTC.

J is TRBJ2-2 and V is TRBV7-2; 8 positions agree with TRBD2. The V and J ends lost 5 bases and 5 bases, in that order; junction bases with no gene match: 10. The CDR3 is made up of 16 amino acids. Germline V CDR1 and CDR2: SGHTA, FQGNSA. This CDR3 is CASSARGGGRTGELFF. DNA of the CDR3: TGTGCCAGCAGCGCCCGCGGGGGCGGGAGGACCGGGGAGCTGTTTTTT.

V gene TRBV9 combines with J gene TRBJ2-5, with 11 nucleotides matching TRBD2. The CDR3 is 15 residues long. Germline CDR1 is SGDLS and CDR2 is YYNGEE. The V segment lost 3 bases and the J segment 3 bases; nucleotides outside the gene matches: 4. CDR3 sequence: CASSAISGREETQYF. DNA of the CDR3: TGTGCCAGCAGCGCCATTAGCGGGAGGGAAGAGACCCAGTACTTC.

The V call is TRBV10-3, the J call TRBJ2-2, with D possibly being TRBD2 (5 bases). The CDR3 has 14 amino acids. Germline CDR1 ENHRY, CDR2 SYGVKD. The V and J ends lost 5 bases and 4 bases respectively, with 11 bases between them. The CDR3 loop is CAISNPDSTGELFF. The CDR3 DNA reads TGTGCCATCAGTAATCCGGACTCCACCGGGGAGCTGTTTTTT.

The chain uses TRBV19 and TRBJ1-3; 8 bases agree with TRBD1. CDR1 and CDR2 from the germline V gene are LNHDA and SQIVND (reference sequence). The CDR3 sequence is 16 residues long. V was clipped by 3 bases and J by 0 bases; unmatched bases: 4. This CDR3 is CASSMGQAGSGNTIYF. For the CDR3, the DNA is TGTGCCAGTAGTATGGGACAGGCCGGCTCTGGAAACACCATATATTTT. The complete variable domain, with remaining parts taken from reference TRBV19 and TRBJ1-3, reads DGGITQSPKYLFRKEGQNVTLSCEQNLNHDAMYWYRQDPGQGLRLIYYSQIVNDFQKGDIAEGYSVSREKKESFPLTVTSAQKNPTAFYLCASSMGQAGSGNTIYFGEGSWLTVV.

This chain links TRBV14 with TRBJ2-1, with TRBD2 matching over 10 bases. The CDR3 has 20 amino acids. Germline V gives CDR1 SGHDN, CDR2 FVKESK. V trimming: 0 bases; J trimming: 6 bases; junction bases outside the gene matches: 17. The CDR3 loop reads CASSQDAPGTSAYESNEQFF. The CDR3 bases are TGTGCCAGCAGCCAAGACGCCCCCGGGACTAGCGCCTACGAGTCCAATGAGCAGTTCTTC.

J is TRBJ2-5 and V is TRBV28, with D possibly matching TRBD1 (6 bases). The CDR3 totals 14 residues. The V end was cut by 3 bases, the J end by 4 bases, with 12 bases between. Germline lookup yields CDR1 MDHEN and CDR2 SYDVKM. The CDR3 coding sequence is TGTGCCAGCAGTTTCTACAGGGACCTAGAGACCCAGTACTTC. Encoded protein: CASSFYRDLETQYF.

This clone was detected once. The V and J genes are TRBV19 and TRBJ1-2; tentatively, D is TRBD1 (5 bases). The length of the CDR3 is 13 residues. V dropped 3 bases and J dropped 8 bases, with 13 bases sitting between them. Looked up from germline, CDR1 is LNHDA and CDR2 is SQIVND (reference sequence). CDR3 sequence reads: CASSIQGVGGYTF. The CDR3 DNA sequence: TGTGCCAGTAGTATTCAAGGGGTCGGCGGCTACACCTTC.

The chain is built from TRBV27 and TRBJ1-6; 7 bases map to TRBD1. The germline V gene encodes CDR1 MNHEY and CDR2 SMNVEV (reference sequence). With 3 bases clipped from V and 9 bases from J, the junction kept 11 bases outside the gene matches. The CDR3 spans 16 residues. For the CDR3, the DNA is TGTGCCAGCAGTTTGCTTGGGACAGCACATGGTTCACCCCTCCACTTT. This encodes CASSLLGTAHGSPLHF.

This clone was seen only a few times. The chain recombines TRBV2 with TRBJ1-6, with TRBD1 matching 8 bases. The CDR3 extends over 15 amino acids. CDR1 is SNHLY, CDR2 FYNNEI, per germline. After removal of 5 bases from V and 10 bases from J, the junction contained 10 bases not matched to a gene. For the CDR3, the DNA is TGTGCCAGCAGTCCGGGACAGGCTAGGGGGTCACCCCTCCACTTT. The encoded protein is CASSPGQARGSPLHF.

The chain joins TRBV10-3 to TRBJ2-7; D possibly corresponds to TRBD2 (6 bases). Per the germline V gene, CDR1 is ENHRY and CDR2 is SYGVKD. The CDR3 spans 12 residues. Trimming shortened V by 4 bases and J by 6 bases, and 10 bases separated the two germline ends. The CDR3 DNA reads TGTGCCATCAGTGGACTAGATAGCGAGCAGTACTTC. Translation gives CAISGLDSEQYF.

The J gene is TRBJ2-3, the V gene TRBV3-1 (or the pseudogene TRBV3-2); perhaps TRBD1 as D (5 bases). V lost 1 base to trimming and J lost 6 bases, with 8 bases between them. CDR3 length: 13 amino acids. Germline V lookup: CDR1 LGHDT, CDR2 YNNKEL (reference sequence). CDR3 coding DNA: TGTGCCAGCAGCCAAGGCCCAGGGGATACGCAGTATTTT. Protein: CASSQGPGDTQYF.